The 29 T cell receptor beta chains below all came from one sample that was sequenced in a study of blood T cell repertoires in COVID-19. This table comes from immunoSEQ multiplex PCR, and its TCRdb copy is limited to in-frame clones, with some not included. The table includes 200,000 or so clones, 84% detected once. Sequenced sample: PBMCs or T cells enriched from blood (not recorded which). These receptors all come from a man aged 35 to 55 who had recovered from COVID-19.

The chain is built from TRBV19 and TRBJ1-2, with TRBD1 matching 8 bases. CDR1 and CDR2 from the germline V gene are LNHDA and SQIVND (reference sequence). After removal of 5 bases from V and 2 bases from J, the junction contained 7 bases not matched to a gene. This CDR3 spans 15 amino acids. CDR3 amino acids: CASSPPRTGNYGYTF. In DNA, the CDR3 is TGTGCCAGTAGTCCCCCCCGGACAGGGAACTATGGCTACACCTTC. Full variable domain (remainder filled in from reference TRBV19 and TRBJ1-2): DGGITQSPKYLFRKEGQNVTLSCEQNLNHDAMYWYRQDPGQGLRLIYYSQIVNDFQKGDIAEGYSVSREKKESFPLTVTSAQKNPTAFYLCASSPPRTGNYGYTFGSGTRLTVV.

The V and J genes are TRBV19 and TRBJ1-1, with 7 bases identical to TRBD1. Germline CDR1 is LNHDA and CDR2 is SQIVND (reference sequence). This CDR3 contains 15 residues. V dropped 3 bases and J dropped 0; count of bases not matched to a gene: 4. The CDR3 loop reads CASSIAGGMNTEAFF. The DNA for the CDR3 is TGTGCCAGTAGTATTGCAGGGGGAATGAACACTGAAGCTTTCTTT.

The chain couples TRBV9 to TRBJ1-2, with D hard to call. This CDR3 has 15 residues. CDR1 is SGDLS, CDR2 YYNGEE, per germline. V dropped 3 bases and J dropped 4 bases, with 16 bases sitting between them. The CDR3 protein is CASSASSGMGYGYTF. The DNA of the CDR3 is TGTGCCAGCAGCGCCTCGAGCGGGATGGGCTATGGCTACACCTTC.

This clone was picked up one time. The chain employs TRBV5-1 and TRBJ2-7, with TRBD1 as a possible D gene (5 bases). The CDR3 runs to 15 residues. CDR1 is SGHRS and CDR2 is YFSETQ in the germline V gene. With 0 bases removed from V and 2 bases from J, the gap between germline ends came to 12 bases. The CDR3 bases are TGCGCCAGCAGCTTGGGACAGACGGTAACCTACGAGCAGTACTTC. It yields the protein CASSLGQTVTYEQYF.

The chain combines TRBV7-9 with TRBJ2-1, with 7 bases aligning to TRBD1. Trimming took 4 bases from V and 4 from J; bases not matched to a gene: 7. Per germline, CDR1 SEHNR and CDR2 FQNEAQ (reference sequence). The CDR3 loop spans 15 amino acids. CDR3: CASSSYRGQYNEQFF. Here the CDR3 DNA reads TGTGCCAGCAGCTCGTACAGGGGTCAATACAATGAGCAGTTCTTC.

The V and J genes are TRBV5-3 and TRBJ2-1; 12 positions agree with TRBD2. TRBV5-3 is an ORF, with its function uncertain. The CDR3 consists of 18 residues. V lost 6 bases to trimming and J lost 0 bases; unmatched junction nucleotides: 10. CDR3 nucleotides: TGTGCCAGAATAGTGAGGACTAGCGGGGCAAGCTCCTACAATGAGCAGTTCTTC. It codes for CARIVRTSGASSYNEQFF.

Turning to this clone: A junction boundary mismatches the germline segment, possibly from a read error. The chain employs TRBV30 and TRBJ1-1; TRBD1 is a possible D gene (6 bases). Germline loops: CDR1 GTSNPN, CDR2 SVGIG (reference sequence). The CDR3 extends over 14 amino acids. In nucleotides, the CDR3 is TGTGCCTGGAGTGAGGGGGTCCGGAACGCTGAAGCTTTCTTT. Its protein product is CAWSEGVRNAEAFF. The entire variable domain, with the rest obtained from reference TRBV30 and TRBJ1-1, is as follows: SQTIHQWPATLVQPVGSPLSLECTVEGTSNPNLYWYRQAAGRGLQLLFYSVGIGQISSEVPQNLSASRPQDRQFILSSKKLLLSDSGFYLCAWSEGVRNAEAFFGQGTRLTVV.

This chain joins TRBV4-3 and TRBJ1-2; no firm D call. Trimming shortened V by 0 bases and J by 3 bases, and 5 bases separated the two germline ends. The germline V gene has CDR1 LGHNA and CDR2 YSLEER. The CDR3 consists of 13 residues. CDR3 nucleotide sequence: TGCGCCAGCAGCCAAGATAGATACTATGGCTACACCTTC. This encodes CASSQDRYYGYTF.

The chain is built from TRBV7-3 and TRBJ1-1; D gene uncertain. Looked up from germline, CDR1 is SGHTA and CDR2 is FQGTGA. Trimming took 5 bases from V and 1 from J, leaving 14 bases between them. The CDR3 is 15 amino acids. This CDR3 is CASSLGREGNTEAFF. The CDR3 DNA follows: TGTGCCAGCAGCCTCGGACGGGAGGGGAACACTGAAGCTTTCTTT.

The rearrangement links TRBV24-1 to TRBJ2-5; 8 bases match TRBD1. This CDR3 spans 14 amino acids. Losses at the gene ends were 5 bases for V and 4 bases for J; bases not matched to a gene: 5. Germline V gene lookup returns CDR1 KGHDR and CDR2 SFDVKD. In DNA, the CDR3 is TGTGCCACCAGTGGTCGGCAGGGGGCAGAGACCCAGTACTTC. It yields the protein CATSGRQGAETQYF.

This sequence joins TRBV19 and TRBJ1-6, with D uncertain. From germline, CDR1 is LNHDA and CDR2 SQIVND (reference sequence). V gave up 5 bases and J gave up 0 bases, with 2 bases separating them. The CDR3 covers 13 residues. The CDR3 nucleotides read TGTGCCAGTAGTTACTCCTATAATTCACCCCTCCACTTT. It yields the protein CASSYSYNSPLHF. Together with reference TRBV19 and TRBJ1-6, the CDR3 gives the full variable domain: DGGITQSPKYLFRKEGQNVTLSCEQNLNHDAMYWYRQDPGQGLRLIYYSQIVNDFQKGDIAEGYSVSREKKESFPLTVTSAQKNPTAFYLCASSYSYNSPLHFGNGTRLTVT.

This clone is a singleton in its sample. The chain employs TRBV7-2 and TRBJ1-1, with 7 bases lining up with TRBD1. Germline values: CDR1 SGHTA, CDR2 FQGNSA. V was clipped by 3 bases and J by 2 bases; unmatched bases: 6. CDR3 length: 15 amino acids. CDR3 DNA sequence: TGTGCCAGCAGCTTGCAGCCAGGGGGAAACACTGAAGCTTTCTTT. It is translated as CASSLQPGGNTEAFF.

The chain couples TRBV20-1 to TRBJ2-7; D possibly corresponds to TRBD2 (5 bases). This CDR3 region has 11 residues. With 6 bases removed from V and 3 bases from J, the gap between germline ends came to 9 bases. Germline-derived CDR1 and CDR2 are DFQATT and SNEGSKA (reference sequence). As DNA, the CDR3 is TGCAGTGCCCCGGGAATCTACGAGCAGTACTTC. Translated: CSAPGIYEQYF.

The gene calls are TRBV27 and TRBJ1-2; 8 nucleotides align to TRBD1. V shed 3 bases, J shed 4 bases, and the junction held 1 base outside the gene matches. The CDR3 has 13 residues. The germline V gene has CDR1 MNHEY and CDR2 SMNVEV (reference sequence). The CDR3 DNA reads as TGTGCCAGCAGTTTCGGGACAGGCTATGGCTACACCTTC. This translates into CASSFGTGYGYTF.

The genes are TRBV5-6 and TRBJ2-7; 9 bases line up with TRBD1. The CDR3 is 15 amino acids. Unmatched junction bases numbered 6, after V lost 5 bases and J lost 0 bases. Germline V gene lookup returns CDR1 SGHDT and CDR2 YYEEEE. DNA of the CDR3: TGTGCCAGCAGGGACGGGACAGGGAGCTCCTACGAGCAGTACTTC. This encodes CASRDGTGSSYEQYF.

The chain couples TRBV9 to TRBJ2-5; 8 nucleotides match TRBD2. The CDR3 consists of 15 residues. J was trimmed by 4 bases and V by 3 bases; bases with no gene match: 8. Germline lookup yields CDR1 SGDLS and CDR2 YYNGEE. This CDR3 is CASSAIRGGPETQYF. Here the CDR3 DNA reads TGTGCCAGCAGCGCAATTCGGGGGGGCCCAGAGACCCAGTACTTC.

V is TRBV10-1 and J is TRBJ1-2, with 8 bases matching TRBD1. The germline V gene encodes CDR1 WNHNN and CDR2 SYGVQD (reference sequence). The CDR3 consists of 13 residues. V was clipped by 8 bases and J by 5 bases; unmatched bases: 7. DNA for the CDR3: TGCGCCAGCTACATTACAGGGGGTTATGGCTACACCTTC. Translated: CASYITGGYGYTF.

This clone has more than one count but fewer than ten. The chain joins TRBV7-3 to TRBJ1-1; no clear D. The germline V gene has CDR1 SGHTA and CDR2 FQGTGA. Trimming removed 0 bases from V and 6 bases from J, with 8 bases in between. The CDR3 has 13 amino acids. The CDR3 reads CASSLTREAEAFF. CDR3 in DNA: TGTGCCAGCAGCTTAACGAGGGAAGCTGAAGCTTTCTTT.

The chain is built from TRBV5-4 and TRBJ2-1; 8 nucleotides align to TRBD2. CDR3 size: 16 residues. The germline V gene has CDR1 SGHNT and CDR2 YYREEE (reference sequence). With 0 bases clipped from V and 2 bases from J, the junction kept 4 bases outside the gene matches. The DNA for the CDR3 is TGTGCCAGCAGCTTGGCCACCGGGGGGGCCTACAATGAGCAGTTCTTC. The encoded protein is CASSLATGGAYNEQFF. The full variable domain, rest sourced from reference TRBV5-4 and TRBJ2-1, is ETGVTQSPTHLIKTRGQQVTLRCSSQSGHNTVSWYQQALGQGPQFIFQYYREEENGRGNFPPRFSGLQFPNYSSELNVNALELDDSALYLCASSLATGGAYNEQFFGPGTRLTVL.

The chain has TRBV5-4 and TRBJ1-2, with 7 bases fitting TRBD1. The CDR3 contains 16 residues. Trimming took 3 bases from V and 7 from J; bases not matched to a gene: 15. CDR1 SGHNT and CDR2 YYREEE come from the germline V gene (reference sequence). Written as DNA, the CDR3 is TGTGCCAGCAGCTCTCCGACAGGGCCCCCCACTCGTGGCTACACCTTC. Translating gives CASSSPTGPPTRGYTF.

This clone was recorded only once. The V gene is TRBV5-1, the J gene TRBJ2-3; 8 bases line up with TRBD2. In germline, CDR1 is SGHRS, CDR2 YFSETQ. CDR3 size: 16 residues. The V and J ends lost 4 bases and 2 bases, in that order; junction bases with no gene match: 9. In DNA, the CDR3 is TGCGCCAGCAGCCGGGGGAGTAGCGGGAACACAGATACGCAGTATTTT. This encodes CASSRGSSGNTDTQYF.

The gene calls are TRBV19 and TRBJ1-5, with 8 bases matching TRBD1. The CDR3 spans 15 residues. Germline V gives CDR1 LNHDA, CDR2 SQIVND (reference sequence). V gave up 8 bases and J gave up 1 base; unmatched junction bases: 7. The CDR3: CASGKDRDSNQPQHF. Written as DNA, the CDR3 is TGTGCCAGTGGAAAGGACAGGGACAGCAATCAGCCCCAGCATTTT.

The V gene is TRBV5-1, the J gene TRBJ1-2; possibly TRBD1 for D (6 bases). V was trimmed by 4 bases and J by 4 bases, leaving 11 bases between them. Germline CDR1 is SGHRS and CDR2 is YFSETQ. This CDR3 spans 13 amino acids. The CDR3 here is CASSEDRLYGYTF. The CDR3 DNA sequence: TGCGCCAGCAGCGAAGACAGGCTCTATGGCTACACCTTC.

The chain joins TRBV6-5 to TRBJ1-1, with 8 positions matching TRBD1. Looked up from germline, CDR1 is MNHEY and CDR2 is SVGAGI. V lost 4 bases, J lost 5 bases, and 3 bases stayed unmatched. The CDR3 is 13 amino acids. Here the CDR3 DNA reads TGTGCCAGCAGTTTGACAGGGGAAACTGAAGCTTTCTTT. Amino acid sequence: CASSLTGETEAFF.

The rearrangement joins TRBV14 to TRBJ2-7; TRBD1 matches at 9 bases. CDR1 is SGHDN, CDR2 FVKESK, per germline. The CDR3 consists of 17 residues. After removal of 2 bases from V and 0 bases from J, the junction contained 8 bases not matched to a gene. The CDR3 DNA reads as TGTGCCAGCAGCCAAACACGAGGGACAGGGAGCTCCTACGAGCAGTACTTC. Residues: CASSQTRGTGSSYEQYF.

This clone has a single count. This chain uses TRBV19 with TRBJ1-3; no clear D. From germline, CDR1 is LNHDA and CDR2 SQIVND (reference sequence). The V end lost 2 bases, the J end lost 2 bases, and 7 bases lay between the germline ends. CDR3 length equals 14 residues. The CDR3 coding sequence is TGTGCCAGTAGTATACTACTGACTGGAAACACCATATATTTT. Translating gives CASSILLTGNTIYF.

CDR3 protein: CASTTGSSYEQYF. Here the CDR3 DNA reads TGTGCCAGCACCACGGGGAGTTCCTACGAGCAGTACTTC. This chain uses TRBV7-8 with TRBJ2-7; tentative D call: TRBD2 (5 bases). This CDR3 region has 13 residues. With 7 bases removed from V and 1 base from J, the gap between germline ends came to 11 bases. CDR1 is SGHVS, CDR2 FQNEAQ, per germline.

The chain uses TRBV7-6 and TRBJ1-3; 7 nucleotides match TRBD1. The V gene end was trimmed by 5 bases and the J gene end by 0 bases; junction bases not matched to a gene: 13. The CDR3 is 18 amino acids. Germline V CDR1 and CDR2: SGHVS, FNYEAQ. The DNA for the CDR3 is TGTGCCAGCAGCGTCGGATTAAAGGGGGCCCTCTCTGGAAACACCATATATTTT. It translates to CASSVGLKGALSGNTIYF.

The chain has TRBV4-1 and TRBJ2-7; 10 bases are shared with TRBD2. The CDR3 runs 15 residues. V lost 4 bases to trimming and J lost 6 bases; unmatched junction nucleotides: 9. Germline V gene sequence: CDR1 MGHRA, CDR2 YSYEKL. For the CDR3, the DNA is TGCGCCAGCAGCCCGGTGGGGCTAGCGGGAGCCGAGCAGTACTTC. Protein: CASSPVGLAGAEQYF.